This T cell receptor beta chain was retrieved from a study of cytomegalovirus exposure and HLA in healthy donors. The protocol was immunoSEQ multiplex PCR, while the TCRdb copy is restricted to in-frame clones and leaves out a portion. The sample carries approximately 120,000 clones, 85% to 90% recorded once. Germline CDR1 reads SGHNT; CDR2 reads YYREEE (reference sequence). The CDR3 runs to 14 residues. V shed 5 bases and J 2 bases; nucleotides not matched to a gene: 4. Study observations and caveats: The investigators catalogued 150 or so TCR beta chains as cytomegalovirus-associated. The classifier, whose performance was assessed in both the original and validation cohorts, reportedly diagnosed cytomegalovirus status with high specificity and sensitivity.

While the first cohort had around 700 subjects, the donors belonged to the separate validation cohort of roughly 120 subjects. This clone was observed a single time. Its antigen is still unknown. The sample was PBMCs. The TCR originated in a woman aged 18-29 years in good health and CMV-seronegative. The V call is TRBV5-4, the J call TRBJ2-7; the match to TRBD2 covers 10 bases. The CDR3, as DNA: TGTGCCAGCAGGTCAGCGGGGGGGACCTACGAGCAGTACTTC. It encodes CASRSAGGTYEQYF.